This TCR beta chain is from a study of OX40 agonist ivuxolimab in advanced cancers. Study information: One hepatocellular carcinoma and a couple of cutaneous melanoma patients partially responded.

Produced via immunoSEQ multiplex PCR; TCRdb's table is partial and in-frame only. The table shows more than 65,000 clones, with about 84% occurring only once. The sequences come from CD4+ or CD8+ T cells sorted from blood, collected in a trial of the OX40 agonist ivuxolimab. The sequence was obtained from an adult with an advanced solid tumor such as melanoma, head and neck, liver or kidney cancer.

The CDR3 coding sequence is TGTGCCAGCAGCTTTCTAGTTATCGGGGGCTCGGACACTGAAGCTTTCTTT. This sequence encodes CASSFLVIGGSDTEAFF. The chain links TRBV7-9 to TRBJ1-1; maybe TRBD1 (6 bases). The V and J ends lost 3 bases and 3 bases respectively, with 20 bases between them. The CDR3 sequence is 17 residues long. CDR1 and CDR2 from the germline V gene are SEHNR and FQNEAQ (reference sequence).